These T cell receptor beta chains were read from a single sample in a study of cytomegalovirus exposure and HLA in healthy donors. Measured with immunoSEQ multiplex PCR; TCRdb has only the in-frame clones, and not every one. This table has about 49,000 clones, around 94% appearing once. Sequencing was performed on PBMCs. These TCRs come from a man aged 18 to 35 in good health and CMV-seronegative. The CDR3 runs from the conserved cysteine through the conserved F or W. A D gene is named only where the DNA matches it firmly. Size values are once, few and many counts, or a class for expanded clones, and some rows have none.

j_call: TRBJ2-7
v_call: TRBV5-4
d_call: TRBD1
clone_size: few
cdr3_aa: CATRQGLGSWEQYF
cdr3_nt: TGTGCCACCAGACAGGGTTTAGGCTCCTGGGAGCAGTACTTC

j_call: TRBJ2-5
v_call: TRBV14
d_call: -
clone_size: -
cdr3_aa: CASSRGQLGPKETQYF
cdr3_nt: TGTGCCAGCAGCCGAGGACAACTGGGGCCCAAAGAGACCCAGTACTTC

j_call: TRBJ2-3
v_call: TRBV2
d_call: -
clone_size: -
cdr3_aa: CASRKRLAHTQYF
cdr3_nt: TGTGCCAGCAGGAAGAGGCTGGCGCATACGCAGTATTTT

j_call: TRBJ2-7
v_call: TRBV29-1
d_call: TRBD2
clone_size: -
cdr3_aa: CSVGLAGDSSYEQYF
cdr3_nt: TGCAGCGTTGGGCTAGCGGGGGACTCCTCCTACGAGCAGTACTTC

j_call: TRBJ2-5
v_call: TRBV23-1
d_call: TRBD1
clone_size: -
cdr3_aa: CASSQSRDRGYGYGLEETQYF
cdr3_nt: TGCGCCAGCAGTCAATCCCGGGACAGGGGGTATGGGTACGGATTGGAGGAGACCCAGTACTTC

j_call: TRBJ2-7
v_call: TRBV5-1
d_call: -
clone_size: -
cdr3_aa: CASSLGLIPDRNPVYEQYF
cdr3_nt: TGCGCCAGCAGCTTGGGTCTCATTCCTGACAGGAACCCCGTCTACGAGCAGTACTTC

j_call: TRBJ2-3
v_call: TRBV18
d_call: -
clone_size: -
cdr3_aa: CASSRSSGFPDTQYF
cdr3_nt: TGTGCCAGCTCACGATCATCGGGTTTTCCAGATACGCAGTATTTT

j_call: TRBJ2-1
v_call: TRBV7-9
d_call: TRBD2
clone_size: -
cdr3_aa: CASSVGLAADEQFF
cdr3_nt: TGTGCCAGCAGCGTTGGACTAGCGGCAGATGAGCAGTTCTTC

j_call: TRBJ1-2
v_call: TRBV6-1
d_call: TRBD1
clone_size: few
cdr3_aa: CASSEEGQGVSGYTF
cdr3_nt: TGTGCCAGCAGTGAAGAGGGACAGGGGGTTTCAGGCTACACCTTC

j_call: TRBJ1-5
v_call: TRBV7-9
d_call: -
clone_size: -
cdr3_aa: CASSLASSHQPQHF
cdr3_nt: TGTGCCAGCAGCTTAGCCAGTTCTCATCAGCCCCAGCATTTT

j_call: TRBJ2-1
v_call: TRBV10-3
d_call: TRBD1
clone_size: once
cdr3_aa: CAISEPGQGGNEQFF
cdr3_nt: TGTGCCATCAGTGAGCCGGGACAGGGTGGCAATGAGCAGTTCTTC

j_call: TRBJ2-1
v_call: TRBV27
d_call: -
clone_size: -
cdr3_aa: CASSSQGRDNEQFF
cdr3_nt: TGTGCCAGCAGTTCACAGGGACGCGACAATGAGCAGTTCTTC

j_call: TRBJ2-3
v_call: TRBV7-9
d_call: TRBD2
clone_size: -
cdr3_aa: CASSSTSGSLTDTQYF
cdr3_nt: TGTGCCAGCAGCTCGACTAGCGGGAGTCTTACAGATACGCAGTATTTT

j_call: TRBJ2-7
v_call: TRBV11-2
d_call: TRBD1
clone_size: -
cdr3_aa: CASSDPGQGSSYEQYF
cdr3_nt: TGTGCCAGCAGCGACCCGGGACAGGGGTCATCCTACGAGCAGTACTTC

j_call: TRBJ2-1
v_call: TRBV7-6
d_call: TRBD2
clone_size: once
cdr3_aa: CASSLILAGGSEQFF
cdr3_nt: TGTGCCAGCAGTTTAATACTAGCGGGAGGGAGTGAGCAGTTCTTC

j_call: TRBJ2-5
v_call: TRBV30
d_call: -
clone_size: -
cdr3_aa: CAWSLGTQETQYF
cdr3_nt: TGTGCCTGGAGTCTCGGGACTCAAGAGACCCAGTACTTC

j_call: TRBJ1-1
v_call: TRBV18
d_call: TRBD1
clone_size: -
cdr3_aa: CASSPDRAVNTEAFF
cdr3_nt: TGTGCCAGCTCACCTGACAGGGCGGTGAACACTGAAGCTTTCTTT

j_call: TRBJ2-3
v_call: TRBV27
d_call: -
clone_size: -
cdr3_aa: CASSRSTDTQYF
cdr3_nt: TGTGCCAGCAGCAGAAGCACAGATACGCAGTATTTT

j_call: TRBJ2-7
v_call: TRBV6-1
d_call: -
clone_size: -
cdr3_aa: CASSEAGTGVSYEQYF
cdr3_nt: TGTGCCAGCAGTGAAGCTGGGACGGGGGTTTCCTACGAGCAGTACTTC

j_call: TRBJ2-2
v_call: TRBV7-9
d_call: -
clone_size: once
cdr3_aa: CASSSRQTGELFF
cdr3_nt: TGTGCCAGCAGCTCCAGACAGACCGGGGAGCTGTTTTTT

j_call: TRBJ2-6
v_call: TRBV28
d_call: -
clone_size: -
cdr3_aa: CASSLVGAGANVLTF
cdr3_nt: TGTGCCAGCAGTTTAGTGGGCGCTGGGGCCAACGTCCTGACTTTC

j_call: TRBJ2-3
v_call: TRBV11-2
d_call: -
clone_size: once
cdr3_aa: CASSLDSPGRNTDTQYF
cdr3_nt: TGTGCCAGCAGCTTAGATTCTCCGGGTAGGAACACAGATACGCAGTATTTT

j_call: TRBJ2-4
v_call: TRBV6-1
d_call: -
clone_size: -
cdr3_aa: CASTGVKNIQYF
cdr3_nt: TGTGCCAGCACAGGGGTAAAAAACATTCAGTACTTC

j_call: TRBJ2-1
v_call: TRBV4-3
d_call: TRBD2
clone_size: -
cdr3_aa: CASSHIGLAGYNEQFF
cdr3_nt: TGCGCCAGCAGCCACATAGGACTAGCGGGTTACAATGAGCAGTTCTTC

j_call: TRBJ2-3
v_call: TRBV25-1
d_call: TRBD2
clone_size: -
cdr3_aa: CASSARGTSGPTDTQYF
cdr3_nt: TGTGCCAGCAGTGCCAGAGGGACTAGCGGACCCACAGATACGCAGTATTTT

j_call: TRBJ2-3
v_call: TRBV18
d_call: TRBD2
clone_size: -
cdr3_aa: CASSLSGGTDTQYF
cdr3_nt: TGTGCCAGCTCACTCAGCGGGGGCACAGATACGCAGTATTTT

j_call: TRBJ1-1
v_call: TRBV9
d_call: -
clone_size: -
cdr3_aa: CASSVGHRGYTEAFF
cdr3_nt: TGTGCCAGCAGCGTGGGACACCGGGGATACACTGAAGCTTTCTTT

j_call: TRBJ1-5
v_call: TRBV2
d_call: -
clone_size: -
cdr3_aa: CASYGIRADSNQPQHF
cdr3_nt: TGTGCCAGCTACGGTATCAGGGCCGATAGCAATCAGCCCCAGCATTTT

j_call: TRBJ1-2
v_call: TRBV9
d_call: TRBD1
clone_size: -
cdr3_aa: CASSQRDRGFYGYTF
cdr3_nt: TGTGCCAGCAGCCAACGAGACAGGGGCTTCTATGGCTACACCTTC

j_call: TRBJ1-1
v_call: TRBV6-5
d_call: TRBD1
clone_size: once
cdr3_aa: CASKQGPEAFF
cdr3_nt: TGTGCCAGTAAACAGGGGCCTGAAGCTTTCTTT

j_call: TRBJ2-7
v_call: TRBV10-2
d_call: TRBD2
clone_size: -
cdr3_aa: CASRGLAGAVYEQYF
cdr3_nt: TGCGCCAGCAGGGGACTAGCGGGGGCCGTCTACGAGCAGTACTTC

j_call: TRBJ1-1
v_call: TRBV7-2
d_call: TRBD1
clone_size: -
cdr3_aa: CASSLTTGALEAFF
cdr3_nt: TGTGCCAGCAGCTTGACGACAGGGGCCCTTGAAGCTTTCTTT

j_call: TRBJ2-1
v_call: TRBV5-6
d_call: TRBD1
clone_size: -
cdr3_aa: CASSFRDSYNEQFF
cdr3_nt: TGTGCCAGCAGCTTCCGGGACAGTTACAATGAGCAGTTCTTC

j_call: TRBJ2-3
v_call: TRBV7-9
d_call: -
clone_size: -
cdr3_aa: CASSYLGWQRKTDTQYF
cdr3_nt: TGTGCCAGCAGCTACCTCGGTTGGCAGAGGAAGACAGATACGCAGTATTTT

j_call: TRBJ2-7
v_call: TRBV2
d_call: TRBD1
clone_size: -
cdr3_aa: CASRKAGGSYEQYF
cdr3_nt: TGTGCCAGCAGAAAGGCAGGGGGTTCCTACGAGCAGTACTTC

j_call: TRBJ1-4
v_call: TRBV4-1
d_call: -
clone_size: -
cdr3_aa: CASSQLGGATGYEKLFF
cdr3_nt: TGCGCCAGCAGCCAATTAGGGGGGGCGACAGGATATGAAAAACTGTTTTTT

j_call: TRBJ2-3
v_call: TRBV7-3
d_call: -
clone_size: -
cdr3_aa: CASSLNARGDTQYF
cdr3_nt: TGTGCCAGCAGCCTGAACGCCCGAGGCGATACGCAGTATTTT

j_call: TRBJ2-3
v_call: TRBV28
d_call: TRBD1
clone_size: -
cdr3_aa: CASRGRQGEGMTDTQYF
cdr3_nt: TGTGCCAGCAGGGGGAGACAGGGCGAGGGTATGACAGATACGCAGTATTTT

j_call: TRBJ1-1
v_call: TRBV5-1
d_call: -
clone_size: -
cdr3_aa: CASKGGTGSLNTEAFF
cdr3_nt: TGCGCCAGCAAGGGGGGGACGGGGAGCCTGAACACTGAAGCTTTCTTT

j_call: TRBJ2-3
v_call: TRBV7-3
d_call: TRBD2
clone_size: -
cdr3_aa: CASSLRSSGIFTDTQYF
cdr3_nt: TGTGCCAGCAGCTTAAGGTCTAGCGGGATTTTCACAGATACGCAGTATTTT

j_call: TRBJ2-7
v_call: TRBV18
d_call: -
clone_size: -
cdr3_aa: CASSELAGSGEQYF
cdr3_nt: TGTGCCAGCTCAGAATTAGCAGGGTCTGGCGAGCAGTACTTC

j_call: TRBJ2-7
v_call: TRBV19
d_call: TRBD1
clone_size: once
cdr3_aa: CASSRQGKNYEQYF
cdr3_nt: TGTGCCAGTAGTAGACAGGGAAAAAACTACGAGCAGTACTTC